This T cell receptor beta chain was sequenced for a study of T cell responses to AZD1222 COVID-19 vaccine. About this clone itself: Its target is not known.

Regarding the study as a whole: Baseline antibody screening turned up just a handful of seropositive AZD1222 recipients.

Germline CDR1 and CDR2: MRHNA and SNTAGT. This CDR3 is 15 amino acids long. The V end was cut by 5 bases, the J end by 5 bases, with 13 bases between. Measured with immunoSEQ multiplex PCR; TCRdb has only the in-frame clones, and not every one. Seen here are about 180,000 clones, around nine tenths observed once, and the top ten hold approximately 1.4%. The rearrangement links TRBV6-4 to TRBJ1-6, with a tentative D call TRBD1 (6 bases). Here the sequenced sample was peripheral blood, taken on day 0 of AZD1222 vaccination. This receptor was taken from an adult in good health. CDR3 in amino acids: CASSPQGENNSPLHF. The CDR3 DNA sequence: TGTGCCAGCAGTCCACAGGGAGAAAATAATTCACCCCTCCACTTT.